The 32 T cell receptor beta chains listed next were all sequenced from one sample in a study of post-analysis software for immune sequencing data. The study's findings and limits: The study found TRBV5-6, TRBV5-1 and TRBV20-1 among four to six TRBV segments more frequent in patients than controls.

Presence of unique molecular identifiers characterized the TCR beta cDNA libraries. MiXCR, applied by TCRdb to the PCR reads, yields one record per CDR3 protein. The repertoire holds almost 700,000 distinct CDR3 sequences, with over 45% as singletons. Antigens of these TCRs are unknown. What was sequenced was blood. The receptors were gathered from a girl aged 2 to 9 with multiple sclerosis.

The chain recombines TRBV29-1 with TRBJ2-1, with D possibly TRBD2 on 6 matching bases. This CDR3 has 13 amino acids. V was cut by 4 bases and J by 3 bases, with 10 bases left in between. Per germline, CDR1 SQVTM and CDR2 ANQGSEA. The CDR3 region is CSVGDSFYNEQFF. The CDR3 coding sequence is TGCAGCGTTGGGGACTCTTTCTACAATGAGCAGTTCTTC.

This rearrangement joins TRBV2 to TRBJ2-5; possible D gene TRBD2, 5 bases. The length of the CDR3 is 15 residues. The V gene's germline CDR1 is SNHLY and CDR2 FYNNEI. V was trimmed by 4 bases and J by 5 bases, leaving 17 bases between them. DNA of the CDR3: TGTGCCAGCAGTGTCGAAGGGAGCGCCGGGGAGACCCAGTACTTC. Its protein product is CASSVEGSAGETQYF.

The V gene is TRBV5-6, the J gene TRBJ2-5; D unresolved. Germline CDR1 and CDR2: SGHDT and YYEEEE. This CDR3 is built from 14 residues. V lost 2 bases and J lost 1, with 9 bases in between. The DNA for the CDR3 is TGTGCCAGCAGCTTATTGAGTGCCCAAGAGACCCAGTACTTC. Protein sequence: CASSLLSAQETQYF.

The chain carries TRBV7-2 and TRBJ2-5; D ambiguous. From germline, CDR1 is SGHTA and CDR2 FQGNSA. The CDR3 is made up of 14 amino acids. Trimming left V 5 bases short and J 5 bases short, with 15 bases between. DNA for the CDR3: TGTGCCAGCAGCGTCCGCCCACGGGTGGAGACCCAGTACTTC. Encoded protein: CASSVRPRVETQYF.

The gene calls are TRBV7-2 and TRBJ1-1; weak D call: TRBD1 (5 bases). This CDR3 is 13 amino acids long. The V gene lost 0 bases and the J gene lost 7 bases, with 9 bases spanning the gap. Germline values: CDR1 SGHTA, CDR2 FQGNSA. CDR3 in DNA: TGTGCCAGCAGCTTAGCCGACAGACGTGAAGCTTTCTTT. Amino acid sequence: CASSLADRREAFF. The whole variable domain, remainder taken from reference TRBV7-2 and TRBJ1-1, is GAGVSQSPSNKVTEKGKDVELRCDPISGHTALYWYRQSLGQGLEFLIYFQGNSAPDKSGLPSDRFSAERTGGSVSTLTIQRTQQEDSAVYLCASSLADRREAFFGQGTRLTVV.

A few counts support this clonotype. This chain connects TRBV12-3 or TRBV12-4 to TRBJ2-7; D is perhaps TRBD2 (6 bases). V was pared by 2 bases and J by 0 bases, with 8 bases between. CDR3 length: 14 residues. CDR3 in amino acids: CASSLLGGSYEQYF. The CDR3 DNA follows: TGTGCCAGCAGTTTACTGGGGGGCTCCTACGAGCAGTACTTC.

This clonotype was seen once. V is TRBV2 and J is TRBJ2-5, with a possible D match to TRBD2 (5 bases). The CDR3 extends over 12 amino acids. Germline-derived CDR1 and CDR2 are SNHLY and FYNNEI. V was cut by 7 bases and J by 11 bases, with 17 bases left in between. The CDR3 region has the DNA TGTGCCAGCAAGTTCGGGGATGCAGAGCAGTACTTC. This encodes CASKFGDAEQYF.

This chain links TRBV14 with TRBJ1-2, with a weak D call TRBD1 (5 bases). The CDR3 runs to 13 residues. V dropped 4 bases and J dropped 3 bases, with 9 bases sitting between them. Germline CDR1 is SGHDN and CDR2 is FVKESK. DNA for the CDR3: TGTGCCAGCAGCCGAACGGGGCACTATGGCTACACCTTC. Amino acid sequence: CASSRTGHYGYTF.

V and J are TRBV5-1 and TRBJ1-2, with TRBD1 matching 9 bases. The V gene's germline CDR1 is SGHRS and CDR2 YFSETQ. The V segment lost 2 bases and the J segment 6 bases; nucleotides outside the gene matches: 14. CDR3 length: 17 amino acids. The CDR3 here is CASSLGGQGRTRDGYTF. In DNA form, the CDR3 reads TGCGCCAGCAGCTTAGGAGGACAGGGGAGAACTAGGGATGGCTACACCTTC.

The chain recombines TRBV19 with TRBJ1-2, with 8 bases identical to TRBD1. The length of the CDR3 is 13 residues. CDR1 is LNHDA, CDR2 SQIVND, per germline (reference sequence). V dropped 6 bases and J dropped 6; count of bases not matched to a gene: 6. The CDR3 reads CASSRDRSHGYTF. CDR3 sequence (DNA): TGTGCCAGTAGCCGGGACAGGAGCCATGGCTACACCTTC.

V usage is TRBV5-1 and J usage is TRBJ1-1; the D gene is possibly TRBD1 (5 bases). This CDR3 region has 15 residues. The V gene's germline CDR1 is SGHRS and CDR2 YFSETQ. V lost 0 bases, J lost 1 base, and 10 bases lay in between. The CDR3 loop reads CASSLDQGPNTEAFF. The DNA of the CDR3 is TGCGCCAGCAGCTTGGATCAGGGCCCGAACACTGAAGCTTTCTTT. Variable domain in full (rest from reference TRBV5-1 and TRBJ1-1): KAGVTQTPRYLIKTRGQQVTLSCSPISGHRSVSWYQQTPGQGLQFLFEYFSETQRNKGNFPGRFSGRQFSNSRSEMNVSTLELGDSALYLCASSLDQGPNTEAFFGQGTRLTVV.

This chain links TRBV7-2 with TRBJ2-7; maybe TRBD2 (6 bases). The DNA end is a closer match to TRBJ2-5, so the J assignment may be wrong. The CDR3 loop spans 15 amino acids. CDR1 and CDR2 from the germline V gene are SGHTA and FQGNSA. In nucleotides, the CDR3 is TGTGCCAGCAGCTTTCAAGCGGGCGGACAAGAGACCCAGTACTTC. This codes for CASSFQAGGQETQYF.

V usage is TRBV6-2 or TRBV6-3 and J usage is TRBJ2-4; TRBD1 matches 9 bases. V lost 0 bases and J lost 8; bases outside the gene matches: 14. The germline V gene encodes CDR1 MNHEY and CDR2 SVGEGT. CDR3 length: 18 amino acids. CDR3 DNA: TGTGCCAGCAGTTACTCGGCAACAACAGGGGGCGACCCGGACATTCAGTACTTC. Amino acid sequence: CASSYSATTGGDPDIQYF.

This chain links TRBV27 with TRBJ2-7, with 9 bases fitting TRBD1. The DNA end lines up better with TRBJ2-4; the J call may be wrong. CDR1 and CDR2 (germline): MNHEY, SMNVEV (reference sequence). The CDR3 has 14 amino acids. The DNA for the CDR3 is TGTGCCAGCAAAACCGGACAGGGGATAGACATTCAGTACTTC. Protein: CASKTGQGIDIQYF.

The rearrangement links TRBV19 to TRBJ2-5; 7 nucleotides line up with TRBD2. The CDR3 has 18 residues. Trimming took 4 bases from V and 5 from J; bases not matched to a gene: 19. The germline gives CDR1 LNHDA, CDR2 SQIVND (reference sequence). The CDR3: CASSTRTRVYSSSETQYF. The CDR3 bases are TGTGCCAGTAGTACCAGGACTAGAGTTTATTCGTCGTCGGAGACCCAGTACTTC.

This rearrangement joins TRBV5-6 to TRBJ1-1; possible D gene TRBD1, 6 bases. The V gene lost 5 bases and the J gene lost 5 bases, with 13 bases spanning the gap. Germline V lookup: CDR1 SGHDT, CDR2 YYEEEE. The CDR3 is 13 amino acids. CDR3 loop: CASRWRGGTEAFF. In nucleotides, the CDR3 is TGTGCCAGCAGATGGAGGGGGGGGACTGAAGCTTTCTTT.

The J gene is TRBJ2-6, the V gene TRBV15; D is unclear. The CDR3 is 17 amino acids. The germline CDR1 and CDR2 sequences are LNHNV and YYDKDF (reference sequence). V dropped 3 bases and J dropped 0 bases, with 12 bases sitting between them. The CDR3 loop is CATSSQAFSSGANVLTF. CDR3 coding DNA: TGTGCCACCAGCAGCCAAGCATTTTCCTCTGGGGCCAACGTCCTGACTTTC.

This chain joins TRBV7-8 and TRBJ1-4; D is unresolved. The V gene's germline CDR1 is SGHVS and CDR2 FQNEAQ. There are 15 residues in the CDR3. The germline V and J ends were trimmed by 1 base and 8 bases, with 14 bases remaining between them. DNA for the CDR3: TGTGCCAGCAGCTTAGGCCTGGGGTTACAAGAAAAACTGTTTTTT. It specifies CASSLGLGLQEKLFF.

J is TRBJ2-7 and V is TRBV12-3 or TRBV12-4, with 12 positions matching TRBD1. The CDR3 runs 16 residues. V trimming: 3 bases; J trimming: 6 bases; junction bases outside the gene matches: 9. The CDR3 region is CASSLGLGTGGVEQYF. The CDR3 DNA follows: TGTGCCAGCAGTTTGGGACTCGGGACAGGGGGCGTCGAGCAGTACTTC.

The chain's CDR3 is CASNLDPSEAFF. The CDR3 DNA reads TGTGCCAGCAACTTAGACCCGTCGGAGGCTTTCTTT. This chain joins TRBV12-3 or TRBV12-4 and TRBJ1-1; D remains unclear. This CDR3 contains 12 residues. V lost 7 bases, J lost 11 bases, and 17 bases lay in between.

The chain couples TRBV2 to TRBJ2-6; unclear D gene. Trimming removed 6 bases at V and 0 bases at J, with 12 bases between. Germline loops: CDR1 SNHLY, CDR2 FYNNEI. The length of the CDR3 is 16 residues. The CDR3 region has the DNA TGTGCCAGCAGATTTGATTCGGCCTCTGGGGCCAACGTCCTGACTTTC. Its translation: CASRFDSASGANVLTF. The full variable domain, in which reference TRBV2 and TRBJ2-6 provide the parts outside the CDR3, is EPEVTQTPSHQVTQMGQEVILRCVPISNHLYFYWYRQILGQKVEFLVSFYNNEISEKSEIFDDQFSVERPDGSNFTLKIRSTKLEDSAMYFCASRFDSASGANVLTFGAGSRLTVL.

This clonotype was detected only a few times. The chain joins TRBV10-1 to TRBJ1-4, with TRBD1 as a possible D gene (6 bases). Trimming cost V 1 base and J 0 bases, with 9 bases left between them. CDR1 and CDR2 (germline): WNHNN, SYGVQD (reference sequence). This CDR3 contains 16 residues. The CDR3: CASSEWTEATNEKLFF. The CDR3 DNA reads TGCGCCAGCAGTGAGTGGACAGAAGCAACTAATGAAAAACTGTTTTTT.

The table lists this clonotype with a count of one. The V and J genes are TRBV11-2 and TRBJ1-2; no clear D. V gave up 5 bases and J gave up 0 bases, with 10 bases separating them. This CDR3 comprises 14 residues. Germline CDR1 and CDR2: SGHAT and FQNNGV. CDR3: CASSQVESNYGYTF. As DNA, the CDR3 is TGTGCCAGCAGCCAAGTGGAATCTAACTATGGCTACACCTTC.

This clonotype was found a few times. Being one base from a much bigger clone, this may be a read error. V is TRBV5-1 and J is TRBJ2-7; D might be TRBD1 (7 bases). The CDR3 covers 14 residues. Trimming removed 3 bases from V and 0 bases from J, with 10 bases in between. From germline, CDR1 is SGHRS and CDR2 YFSETQ. The CDR3: CASSWGDSSYEQYF. DNA of the CDR3: TGCGCCAGCAGCTGGGGGGACAGCTCCTACGAGCAGTACTTC. Variable domain in full (rest from reference TRBV5-1 and TRBJ2-7): KAGVTQTPRYLIKTRGQQVTLSCSPISGHRSVSWYQQTPGQGLQFLFEYFSETQRNKGNFPGRFSGRQFSNSRSEMNVSTLELGDSALYLCASSWGDSSYEQYFGPGTRLTVT.

V is TRBV5-1 and J is TRBJ2-5; D is ambiguous. V was pared by 2 bases and J by 3 bases, with 5 bases between. Germline V lookup: CDR1 SGHRS, CDR2 YFSETQ. CDR3 size: 12 residues. CDR3 protein: CASSFAKETQYF. The CDR3 DNA is TGCGCCAGCAGCTTCGCTAAAGAGACCCAGTACTTC.

CDR3 nucleotides: TGCGCCAGCAGTGTTCGAGCCTATAATTCACCCCTCCACTTT. Translating gives CASSVRAYNSPLHF. The J gene is TRBJ1-6, the V gene TRBV10-2; D is undetermined. The CDR3 runs to 14 residues. Germline V lookup: CDR1 WSHSY, CDR2 SAAADI. With 4 bases removed from V and 2 bases from J, the gap between germline ends came to 6 bases.

The sample holds a few counts of this clonotype. The chain is built from TRBV5-5 and TRBJ2-7; perhaps TRBD1 as D (6 bases). The germline V gene encodes CDR1 SGHKS and CDR2 YYEKEE (reference sequence). The V end lost 0 bases, the J end lost 2 bases, and 12 bases lay between the germline ends. CDR3 length equals 15 residues. The CDR3 loop reads CASSLEGHLAYEQYF. The CDR3 DNA follows: TGTGCCAGCAGCTTGGAGGGACACCTTGCCTACGAGCAGTACTTC.

The chain couples TRBV6-2 or TRBV6-3 to TRBJ2-3; D may match TRBD1 or TRBD2 (5 bases each). CDR3 size: 14 residues. The V end was cut by 5 bases, the J end by 2 bases, with 11 bases between. CDR1 MNHEY and CDR2 SVGEGT come from the germline V gene. Here the CDR3 reads CASSQTGTTDTQYF. The CDR3 nucleotides read TGTGCCAGCAGTCAGACCGGGACCACAGATACGCAGTATTTT.

The V call is TRBV4-1, the J call TRBJ1-1; D is unresolved. V was pared by 4 bases and J by 2 bases, with 20 bases between. The germline V gene encodes CDR1 MGHRA and CDR2 YSYEKL. The CDR3 is 17 residues long. CDR3 nucleotides: TGCGCCAGCAGCCGCGTCGAGTTTGTTAGGGTAAACACTGAAGCTTTCTTT. Amino acid sequence: CASSRVEFVRVNTEAFF.

This clonotype was counted between two and nine times. The chain links TRBV20-1 to TRBJ1-2, with unresolved D. The germline V gene encodes CDR1 DFQATT and CDR2 SNEGSKA (reference sequence). The CDR3 covers 14 residues. V shed 1 base and J shed 4 bases, with 13 bases lying between them. The CDR3 DNA sequence: TGCAGTGCTAGAGGAACAGATACTCCCTATGGCTACACCTTC. Translating gives CSARGTDTPYGYTF.

The rearrangement joins TRBV12-3 or TRBV12-4 to TRBJ1-1; possible D gene TRBD1, 5 bases. The CDR3 is made up of 14 amino acids. V lost 3 bases and J 2 bases, leaving 10 bases between the germline ends. CDR3 sequence: CASSLQGINTEAFF. The CDR3, as DNA: TGTGCCAGCAGTTTGCAGGGTATCAACACTGAAGCTTTCTTT.

There are a few counts of this clonotype. The J gene is TRBJ2-5, the V gene TRBV5-1; TRBD1 might be the D (6 bases). Germline V gene sequence: CDR1 SGHRS, CDR2 YFSETQ. The CDR3 has 16 residues. V dropped 3 bases and J dropped 0 bases, with 15 bases sitting between them. This CDR3 is CASSWSGTSYQETQYF. DNA for the CDR3: TGCGCCAGCAGCTGGTCCGGGACATCGTACCAAGAGACCCAGTACTTC.